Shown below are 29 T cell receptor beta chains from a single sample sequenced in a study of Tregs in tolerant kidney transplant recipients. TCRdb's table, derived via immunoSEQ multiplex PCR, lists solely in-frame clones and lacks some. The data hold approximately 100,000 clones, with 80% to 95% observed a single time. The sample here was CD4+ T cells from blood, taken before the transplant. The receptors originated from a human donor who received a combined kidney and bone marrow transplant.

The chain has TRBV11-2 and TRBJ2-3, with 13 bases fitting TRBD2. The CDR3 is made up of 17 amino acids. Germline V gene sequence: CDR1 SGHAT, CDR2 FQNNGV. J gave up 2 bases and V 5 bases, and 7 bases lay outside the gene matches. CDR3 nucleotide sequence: TGTGCCAGCAGCCAAAGGACTAGCGGGGGAGTCACAGATACGCAGTATTTT. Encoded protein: CASSQRTSGGVTDTQYF.

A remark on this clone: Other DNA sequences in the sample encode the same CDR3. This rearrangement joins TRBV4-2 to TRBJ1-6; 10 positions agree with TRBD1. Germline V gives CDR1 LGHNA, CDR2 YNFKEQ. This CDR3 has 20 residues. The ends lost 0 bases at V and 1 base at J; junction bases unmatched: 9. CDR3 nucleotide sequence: TGTGCCAGCAGCCAAGATAAGACAGGGGGCGCTAGGTCCTATAATTCACCCCTCCACTTT. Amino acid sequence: CASSQDKTGGARSYNSPLHF.

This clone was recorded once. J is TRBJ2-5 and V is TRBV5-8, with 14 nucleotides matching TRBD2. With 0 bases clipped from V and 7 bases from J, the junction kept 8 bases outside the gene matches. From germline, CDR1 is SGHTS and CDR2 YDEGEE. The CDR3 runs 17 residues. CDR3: CASSLGLAGGPVGTQYF. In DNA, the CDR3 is TGTGCCAGCAGCTTGGGACTAGCGGGGGGGCCGGTCGGGACCCAGTACTTC.

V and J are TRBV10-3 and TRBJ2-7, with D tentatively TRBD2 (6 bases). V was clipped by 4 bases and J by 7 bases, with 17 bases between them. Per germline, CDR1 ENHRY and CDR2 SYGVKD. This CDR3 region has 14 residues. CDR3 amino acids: CAISGGLRPDEQYF. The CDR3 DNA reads TGTGCCATCAGTGGGGGACTGAGACCGGATGAGCAGTACTTC.

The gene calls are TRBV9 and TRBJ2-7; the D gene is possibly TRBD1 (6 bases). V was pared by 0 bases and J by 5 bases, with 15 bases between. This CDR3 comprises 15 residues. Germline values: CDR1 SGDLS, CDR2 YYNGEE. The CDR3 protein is CASSVGDNRAHEQYF. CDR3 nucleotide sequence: TGTGCCAGCAGCGTAGGAGACAACAGGGCCCACGAGCAGTACTTC.

CDR3 in amino acids: CASSSSGPYRETQYF. The DNA of the CDR3 is TGTGCCAGCAGCTCTAGCGGGCCCTATCGCGAGACCCAGTACTTC. The V gene is TRBV7-9, the J gene TRBJ2-5; 8 nucleotides line up with TRBD2. Looked up from germline, CDR1 is SEHNR and CDR2 is FQNEAQ (reference sequence). The CDR3 contains 15 residues. V was pared by 4 bases and J by 5 bases, with 9 bases of the junction left unmatched.

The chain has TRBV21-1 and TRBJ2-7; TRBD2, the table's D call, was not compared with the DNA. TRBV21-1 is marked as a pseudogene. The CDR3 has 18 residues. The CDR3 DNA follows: TGTGCCAGCAGCAACAGAGTATTAGCGGGGGGACTCTCCTACGAGCAGTACTTC. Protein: CASSNRVLAGGLSYEQYF.

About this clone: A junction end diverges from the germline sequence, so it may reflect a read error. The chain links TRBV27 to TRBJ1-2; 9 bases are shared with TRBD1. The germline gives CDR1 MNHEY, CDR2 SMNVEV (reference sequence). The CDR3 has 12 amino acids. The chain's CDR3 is CASGQGPRRTYF. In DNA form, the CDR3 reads TGTGCCAGCGGACAGGGGCCTAGGAGAACTTACTTC.

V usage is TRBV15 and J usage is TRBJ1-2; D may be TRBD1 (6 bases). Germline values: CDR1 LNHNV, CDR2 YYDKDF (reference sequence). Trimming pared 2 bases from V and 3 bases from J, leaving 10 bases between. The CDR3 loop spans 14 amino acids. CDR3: CATSRRKGDYGYTF. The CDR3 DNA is TGTGCCACCAGCAGACGGAAGGGGGACTATGGCTACACCTTC.

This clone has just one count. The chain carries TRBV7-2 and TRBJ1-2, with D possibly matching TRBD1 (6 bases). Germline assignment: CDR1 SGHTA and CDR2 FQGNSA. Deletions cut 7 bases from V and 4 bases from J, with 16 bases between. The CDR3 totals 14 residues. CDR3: CASTRGGAAYGYTF. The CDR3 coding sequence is TGTGCCAGCACCCGGGGGGGGGCCGCCTATGGCTACACCTTC.

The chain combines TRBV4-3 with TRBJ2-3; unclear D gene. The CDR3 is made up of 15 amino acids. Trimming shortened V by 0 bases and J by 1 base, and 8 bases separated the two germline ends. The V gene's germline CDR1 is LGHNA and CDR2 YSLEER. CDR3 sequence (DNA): TGCGCCAGCAGCCAAGATAGTTTCGGCACAGATACGCAGTATTTT. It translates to CASSQDSFGTDTQYF.

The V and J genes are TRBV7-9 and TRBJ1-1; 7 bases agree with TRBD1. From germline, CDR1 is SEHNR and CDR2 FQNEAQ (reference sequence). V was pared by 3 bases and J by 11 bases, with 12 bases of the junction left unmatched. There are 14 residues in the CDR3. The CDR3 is CASSLATAAGGAFF. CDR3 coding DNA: TGTGCCAGCAGCTTGGCGACAGCGGCAGGGGGGGCTTTCTTT.

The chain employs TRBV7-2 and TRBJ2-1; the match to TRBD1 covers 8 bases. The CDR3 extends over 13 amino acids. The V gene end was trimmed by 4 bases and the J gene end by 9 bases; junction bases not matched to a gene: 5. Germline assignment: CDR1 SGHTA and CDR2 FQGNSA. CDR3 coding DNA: TGTGCCAGCAGCTCCCCAGGGGGCAGTGAGCAGTTCTTC. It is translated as CASSSPGGSEQFF.

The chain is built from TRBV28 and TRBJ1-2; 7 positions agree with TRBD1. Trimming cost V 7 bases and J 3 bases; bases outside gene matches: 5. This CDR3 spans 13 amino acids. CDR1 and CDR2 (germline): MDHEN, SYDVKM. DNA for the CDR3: TGTGCCAGCACACCCGACAGGGACTATGGCTACACCTTC. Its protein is CASTPDRDYGYTF.

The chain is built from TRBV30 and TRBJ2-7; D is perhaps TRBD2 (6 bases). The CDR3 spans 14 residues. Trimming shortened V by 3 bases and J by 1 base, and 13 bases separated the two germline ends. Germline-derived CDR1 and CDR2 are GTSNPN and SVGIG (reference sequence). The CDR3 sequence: CAWRGGQLSYEQYF. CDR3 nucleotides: TGTGCCTGGAGGGGAGGACAACTATCCTACGAGCAGTACTTC.

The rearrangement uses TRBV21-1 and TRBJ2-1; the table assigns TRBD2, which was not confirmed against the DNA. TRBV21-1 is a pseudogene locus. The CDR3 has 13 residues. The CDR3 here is CASRWREYNEQFF. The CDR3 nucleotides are TGTGCCAGCCGATGGCGGGAATACAATGAGCAGTTCTTC.

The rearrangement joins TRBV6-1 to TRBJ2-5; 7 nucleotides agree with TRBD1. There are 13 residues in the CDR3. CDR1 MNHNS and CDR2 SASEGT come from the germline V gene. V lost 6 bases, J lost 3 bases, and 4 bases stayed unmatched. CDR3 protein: CASRQGFEETQYF. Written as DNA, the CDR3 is TGTGCCAGCAGACAGGGGTTTGAAGAGACCCAGTACTTC.

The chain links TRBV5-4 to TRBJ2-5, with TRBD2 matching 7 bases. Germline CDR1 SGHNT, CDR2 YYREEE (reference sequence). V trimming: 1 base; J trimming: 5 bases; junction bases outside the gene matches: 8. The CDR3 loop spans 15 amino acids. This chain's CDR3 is CASSLPGGLMETQYF. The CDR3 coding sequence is TGTGCCAGCAGCTTGCCGGGGGGTCTGATGGAGACCCAGTACTTC.

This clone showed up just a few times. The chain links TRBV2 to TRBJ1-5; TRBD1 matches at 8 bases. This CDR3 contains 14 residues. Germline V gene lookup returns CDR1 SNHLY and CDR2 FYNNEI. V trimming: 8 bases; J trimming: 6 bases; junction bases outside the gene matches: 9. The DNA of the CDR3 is TGTGCCAGCTCGGAAACAGGGGGTCCTCAGCCCCAGCATTTT. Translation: CASSETGGPQPQHF.

DNA of the CDR3: TGCGCCAGCAGCCCAGTACTAGCGGGGGACTCCTACAATGAGCAGTTCTTC. Translated, it gives CASSPVLAGDSYNEQFF. V and J are TRBV4-3 and TRBJ2-1; 11 nucleotides agree with TRBD2. CDR3 length: 17 amino acids. From germline, CDR1 is LGHNA and CDR2 YSLEER. With V trimmed by 4 bases and J by 0 bases, 5 bases remained unmatched.

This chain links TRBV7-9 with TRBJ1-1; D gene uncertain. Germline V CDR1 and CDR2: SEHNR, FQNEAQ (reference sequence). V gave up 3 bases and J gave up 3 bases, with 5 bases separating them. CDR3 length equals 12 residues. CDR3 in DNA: TGTGCCAGCAGCTTGAGCTACACTGAAGCTTTCTTT. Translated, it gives CASSLSYTEAFF.

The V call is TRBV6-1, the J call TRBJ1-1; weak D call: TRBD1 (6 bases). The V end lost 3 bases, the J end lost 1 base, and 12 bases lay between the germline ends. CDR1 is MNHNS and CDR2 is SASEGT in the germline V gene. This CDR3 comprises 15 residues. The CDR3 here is CASSDQGPPNTEAFF. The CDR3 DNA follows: TGTGCCAGCAGTGATCAGGGGCCCCCGAACACTGAAGCTTTCTTT.

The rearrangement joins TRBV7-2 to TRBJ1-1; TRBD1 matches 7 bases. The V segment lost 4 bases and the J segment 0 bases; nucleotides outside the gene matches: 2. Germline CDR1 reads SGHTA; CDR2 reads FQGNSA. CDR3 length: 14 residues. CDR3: CASSWGQLNTEAFF. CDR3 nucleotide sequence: TGTGCCAGCAGCTGGGGACAGCTGAACACTGAAGCTTTCTTT.

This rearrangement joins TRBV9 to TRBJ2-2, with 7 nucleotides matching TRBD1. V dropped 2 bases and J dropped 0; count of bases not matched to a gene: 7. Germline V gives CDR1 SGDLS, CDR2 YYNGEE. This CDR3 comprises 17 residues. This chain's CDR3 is CASSVLAQGANTGELFF. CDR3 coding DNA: TGTGCCAGCAGCGTCTTGGCTCAGGGGGCGAACACCGGGGAGCTGTTTTTT.

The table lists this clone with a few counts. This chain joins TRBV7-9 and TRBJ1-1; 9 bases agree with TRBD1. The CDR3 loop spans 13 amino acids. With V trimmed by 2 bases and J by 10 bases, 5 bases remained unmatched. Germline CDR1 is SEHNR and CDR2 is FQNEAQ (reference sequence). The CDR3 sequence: CASSLTGGVGAFF. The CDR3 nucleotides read TGTGCCAGCAGCTTAACAGGGGGCGTTGGAGCTTTCTTT.

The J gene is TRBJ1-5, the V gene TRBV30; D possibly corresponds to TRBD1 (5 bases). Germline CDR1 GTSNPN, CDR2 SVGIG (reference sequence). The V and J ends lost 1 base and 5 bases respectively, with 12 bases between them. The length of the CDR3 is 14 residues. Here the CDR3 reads CAWSGAGRYQPQHF. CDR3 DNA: TGTGCCTGGAGTGGGGCAGGGAGGTATCAGCCCCAGCATTTT.

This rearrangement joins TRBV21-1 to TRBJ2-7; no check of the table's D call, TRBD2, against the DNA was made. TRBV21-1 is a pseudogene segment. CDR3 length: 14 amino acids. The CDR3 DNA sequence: TGTGCCAGCAGCAAAGGACTGTCCTCCTACGAGCAGTACTTC. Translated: CASSKGLSSYEQYF.

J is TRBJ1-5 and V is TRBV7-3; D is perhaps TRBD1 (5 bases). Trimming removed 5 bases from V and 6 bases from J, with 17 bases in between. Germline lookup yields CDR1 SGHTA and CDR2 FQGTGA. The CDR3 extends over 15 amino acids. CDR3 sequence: CASSPGQGDSQPQHF. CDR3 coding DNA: TGTGCCAGCAGCCCCGGACAAGGAGATAGTCAGCCCCAGCATTTT.

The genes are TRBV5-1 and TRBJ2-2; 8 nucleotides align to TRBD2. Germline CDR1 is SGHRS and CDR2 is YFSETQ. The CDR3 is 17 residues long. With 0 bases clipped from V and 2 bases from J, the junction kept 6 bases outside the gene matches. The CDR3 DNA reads TGCGCCAGCAGCTTGGCTAGCGGGCACCCCAACACCGGGGAGCTGTTTTTT. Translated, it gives CASSLASGHPNTGELFF. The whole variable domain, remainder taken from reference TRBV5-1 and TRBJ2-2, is KAGVTQTPRYLIKTRGQQVTLSCSPISGHRSVSWYQQTPGQGLQFLFEYFSETQRNKGNFPGRFSGRQFSNSRSEMNVSTLELGDSALYLCASSLASGHPNTGELFFGEGSRLTVL.